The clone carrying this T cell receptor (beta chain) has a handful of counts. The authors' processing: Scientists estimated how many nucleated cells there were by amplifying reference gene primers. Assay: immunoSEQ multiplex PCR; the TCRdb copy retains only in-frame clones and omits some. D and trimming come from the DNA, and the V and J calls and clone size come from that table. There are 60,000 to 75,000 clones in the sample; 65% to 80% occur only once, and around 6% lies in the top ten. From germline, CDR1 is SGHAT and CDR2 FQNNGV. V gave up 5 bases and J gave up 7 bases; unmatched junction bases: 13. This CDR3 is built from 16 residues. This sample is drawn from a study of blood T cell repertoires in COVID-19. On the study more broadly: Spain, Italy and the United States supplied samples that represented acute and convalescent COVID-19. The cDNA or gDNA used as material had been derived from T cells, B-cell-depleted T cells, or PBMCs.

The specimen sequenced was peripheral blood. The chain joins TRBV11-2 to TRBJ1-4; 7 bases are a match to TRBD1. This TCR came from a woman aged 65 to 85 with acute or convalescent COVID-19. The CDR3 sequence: CASSPGGGKPGEKLFF. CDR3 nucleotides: TGTGCCAGCAGCCCAGGGGGTGGGAAACCTGGTGAAAAACTGTTTTTT.